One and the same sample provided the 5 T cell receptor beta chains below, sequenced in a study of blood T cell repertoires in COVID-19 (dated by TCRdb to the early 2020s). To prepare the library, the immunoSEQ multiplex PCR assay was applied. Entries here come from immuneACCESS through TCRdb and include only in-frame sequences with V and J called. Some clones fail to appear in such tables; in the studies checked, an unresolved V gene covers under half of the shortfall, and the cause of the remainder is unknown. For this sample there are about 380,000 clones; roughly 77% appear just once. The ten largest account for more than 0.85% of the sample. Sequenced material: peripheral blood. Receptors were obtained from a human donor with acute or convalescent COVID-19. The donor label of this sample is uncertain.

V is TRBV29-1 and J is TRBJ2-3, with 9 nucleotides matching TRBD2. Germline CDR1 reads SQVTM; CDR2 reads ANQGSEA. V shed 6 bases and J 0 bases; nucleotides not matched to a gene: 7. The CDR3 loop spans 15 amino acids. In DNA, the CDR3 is TGCAGCGTCGCGGGAGGGGGTTCTAGCACAGATACGCAGTATTTT. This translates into CSVAGGGSSTDTQYF.

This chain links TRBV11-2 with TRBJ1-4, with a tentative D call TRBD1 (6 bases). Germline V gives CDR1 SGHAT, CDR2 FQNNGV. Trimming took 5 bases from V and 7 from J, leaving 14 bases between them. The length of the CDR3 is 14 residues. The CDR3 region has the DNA TGTGCCAGCAGCCCTACAGGGTGGGCTGAAAAACTGTTTTTT. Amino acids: CASSPTGWAEKLFF.

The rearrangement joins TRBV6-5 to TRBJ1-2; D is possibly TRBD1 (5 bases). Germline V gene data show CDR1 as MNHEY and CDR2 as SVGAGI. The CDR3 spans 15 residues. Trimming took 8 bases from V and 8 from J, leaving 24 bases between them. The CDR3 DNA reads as TGTGCCAGCTCCCCCTGGGGCGGGGGAGGTGGGGGCTACACCTTC. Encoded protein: CASSPWGGGGGGYTF.

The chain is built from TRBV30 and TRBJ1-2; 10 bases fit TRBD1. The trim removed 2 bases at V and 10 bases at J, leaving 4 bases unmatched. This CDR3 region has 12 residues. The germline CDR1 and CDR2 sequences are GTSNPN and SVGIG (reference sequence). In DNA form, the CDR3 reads TGTGCCTGGAGTACGACAGGGGGCGACTACACCTTC. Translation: CAWSTTGGDYTF.

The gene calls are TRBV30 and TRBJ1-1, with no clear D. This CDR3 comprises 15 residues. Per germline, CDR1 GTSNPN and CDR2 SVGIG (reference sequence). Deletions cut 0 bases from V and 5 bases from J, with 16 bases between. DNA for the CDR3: TGTGCCTGGAGTGTACCGACCCTTCGGGAGACTGAAGCTTTCTTT. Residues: CAWSVPTLRETEAFF.